This T cell receptor beta chain is from a study of control samples from healthy donors and cancer patients. Between the trimmed V and J ends, which lost 2 bases and 10 bases, there was a span of 11 bases. Germline CDR1 KGHDR, CDR2 SFDVKD. There are 14 residues in the CDR3. Clones were sequenced by immunoSEQ multiplex PCR, and TCRdb holds only the in-frame ones, with some missing. The data hold over 150,000 clones, with 96% observed a single time. Source material: blood. The chain uses TRBV24-1 and TRBJ1-6; D gene ambiguous. The sequence was obtained from a woman aged 25 to 39 in good health. The CDR3 DNA follows: TGTGCCACCAGTGATTCCAGGCGGCAATCACCCCTCCACTTT. Amino acids: CATSDSRRQSPLHF.